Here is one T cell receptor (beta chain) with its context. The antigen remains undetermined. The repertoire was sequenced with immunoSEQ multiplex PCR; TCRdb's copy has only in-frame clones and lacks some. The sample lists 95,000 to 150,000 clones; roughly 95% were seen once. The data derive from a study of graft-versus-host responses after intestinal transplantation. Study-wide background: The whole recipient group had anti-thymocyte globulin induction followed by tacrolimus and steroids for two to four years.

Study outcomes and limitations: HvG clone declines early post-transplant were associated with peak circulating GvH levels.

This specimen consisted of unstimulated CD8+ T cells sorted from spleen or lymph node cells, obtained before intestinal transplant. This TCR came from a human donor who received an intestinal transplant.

CDR3 bases: TGTGCCAGCAGCTTCGACGAAAAGGTGGGAGAAAAACTGTTTTTT. Amino acid sequence: CASSFDEKVGEKLFF. The chain uses TRBV28 and TRBJ1-4; the D is unclear. V dropped 6 bases and J dropped 8 bases, with 19 bases sitting between them. From germline, CDR1 is MDHEN and CDR2 SYDVKM. This CDR3 has 15 amino acids.